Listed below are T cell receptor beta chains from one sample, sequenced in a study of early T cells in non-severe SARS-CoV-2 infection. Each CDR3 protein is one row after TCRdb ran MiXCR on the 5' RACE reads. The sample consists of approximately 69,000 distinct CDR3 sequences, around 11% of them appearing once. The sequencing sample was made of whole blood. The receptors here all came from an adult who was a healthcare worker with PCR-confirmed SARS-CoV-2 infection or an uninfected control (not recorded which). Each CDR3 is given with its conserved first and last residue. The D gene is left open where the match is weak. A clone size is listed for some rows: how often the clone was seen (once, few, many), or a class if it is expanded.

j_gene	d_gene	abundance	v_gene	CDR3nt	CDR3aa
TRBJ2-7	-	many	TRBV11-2	TGTGCCAGCAGCTACCTGACACAGCAGTACTTC	CASSYLTQQYF
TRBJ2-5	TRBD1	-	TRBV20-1	TGCAGTGCTGAGACCCGGACAGGGGGAGAGACCCAGTACTTC	CSAETRTGGETQYF
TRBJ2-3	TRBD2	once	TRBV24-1	TGTGCCACCAGTGATTCGATAGCGGGGGCAATAGATACGCAGTATTTT	CATSDSIAGAIDTQYF
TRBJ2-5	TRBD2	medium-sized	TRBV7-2	TGTGCCAGCAGCTTACTCTGGCCTAGCGGGGTCCAAGAGACCCAGTACTTC	CASSLLWPSGVQETQYF
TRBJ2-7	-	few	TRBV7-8	TGTGCCAGCAGCTGGGCAGGCATTTCCTACGAGCAGTACTTC	CASSWAGISYEQYF
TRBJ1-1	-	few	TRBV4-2	TGTGCCAGCAGCCACAGGGTTGCGGAGGGGGGAACTGAAGCTTTCTTT	CASSHRVAEGGTEAFF
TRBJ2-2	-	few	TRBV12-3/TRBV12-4	TGTGCCAGCACTTCTTCAGGGAGCACCGGGGAGCTGTTTTTT	CASTSSGSTGELFF
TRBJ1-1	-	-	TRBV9	TGTGCCAGCAGCGCCGACACGAACACTGAAGCTTTCTTT	CASSADTNTEAFF
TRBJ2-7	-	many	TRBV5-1	TGCGCCAGCAGTTATACGGGATCCTACTACGAGCAGTACTTC	CASSYTGSYYEQYF
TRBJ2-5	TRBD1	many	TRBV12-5	TGTGCTAGTGGTCCAACGTGGACAGGCCTAGAGACCCAGTACTTC	CASGPTWTGLETQYF
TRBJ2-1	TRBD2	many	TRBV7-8	TGTGCCAGCAGCTTAGGACTAGCGGGGTCTTGGGAGCAGTTCTTC	CASSLGLAGSWEQFF
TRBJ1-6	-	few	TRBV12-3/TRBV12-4	TGTGCCAGCAGTTTAGAAGGGGCGTTTAGTTCACCCCTCCACTTT	CASSLEGAFSSPLHF
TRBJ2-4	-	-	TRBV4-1	TGCGCCAGCAGCCAAGATATAGGGGGAGCCAAAAACATTCAGTACTTC	CASSQDIGGAKNIQYF
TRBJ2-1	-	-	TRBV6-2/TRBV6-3	TGTGCCAGCAGATCCCCCCTAGCGCCCGGCGGTGAGCAGTTCTTC	CASRSPLAPGGEQFF
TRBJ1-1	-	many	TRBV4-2	TGTGCCAGCAGCCAAGAACCGGGACACCCCACTGAAGCTTTCTTT	CASSQEPGHPTEAFF
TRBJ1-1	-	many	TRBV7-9	TGTGCCAGCAGCTCGTCGGTACAGGCGGTTGAAGCTTTCTTT	CASSSSVQAVEAFF
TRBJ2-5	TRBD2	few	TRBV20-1	TGCAGTGCTAGAGTGGAGACTAGCCTCGGTGGGACCCAGTACTTC	CSARVETSLGGTQYF
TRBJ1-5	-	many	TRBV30	TGTGCCTGGAATGACCTCAATCAGCCCCAGCATTTT	CAWNDLNQPQHF
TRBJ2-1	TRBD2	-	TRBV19	TGTGCCAGTAGTACGGCGAGACTAGCTATTGGGGAGCAGTTCTTC	CASSTARLAIGEQFF
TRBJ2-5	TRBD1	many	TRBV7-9	TGTGCCAGCAGCAGACGGACAGGGGGCGCGGAGACCCAGTACTTC	CASSRRTGGAETQYF
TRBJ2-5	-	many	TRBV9	TGTGCCAGCAGCGTAGTCGGGGCCTCAGGAGCCCAGTACTTC	CASSVVGASGAQYF
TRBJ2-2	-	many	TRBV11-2	TGTGCCAGCAGCCGGGCGATCAACACCGGGGAGCTGTTTTTT	CASSRAINTGELFF
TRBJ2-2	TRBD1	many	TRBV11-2	TGTGCCAGCAGCCATTTTCCCGCCGGACAGGCCGGGTTCACCGGGGAGCTGTTTTTT	CASSHFPAGQAGFTGELFF
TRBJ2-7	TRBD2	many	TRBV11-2	TGTGCCAGCAGCTCACCTGGACTAGCGGGAGGTCTCGAGCAGTACTTC	CASSSPGLAGGLEQYF
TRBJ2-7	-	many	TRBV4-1	TGCGCCAGAGCCGGGGACACGTCCTACGAGCAGTACTTC	CARAGDTSYEQYF
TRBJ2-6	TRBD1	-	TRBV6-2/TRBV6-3	TGTGCCAGCAGTTGGGACAGCCTCTCTGGGGCCAACGTCCTGACTTTC	CASSWDSLSGANVLTF
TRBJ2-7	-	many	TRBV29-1	TGCAGCGTTGAGGTCAGGGGAAACTCCTACGAGCAGTACTTC	CSVEVRGNSYEQYF
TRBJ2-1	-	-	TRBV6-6	TGTGCCAGCAGTTACTCTATTAGCGGTATTGAAGGTCGGTTCTTC	CASSYSISGIEGRFF
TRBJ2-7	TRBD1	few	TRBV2	TGTGCCACCTCAACCAAGGACAGGTTATACGAGCAGTACTTC	CATSTKDRLYEQYF
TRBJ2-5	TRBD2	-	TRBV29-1	TGCAGCGTTGAAAAAGGTAGCGGGGGCGGAGAGACCCAGTACTTC	CSVEKGSGGGETQYF
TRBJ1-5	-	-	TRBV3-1	TGTGCCAGCAGCCAAACCCGGGGGCTAGGTCAGCCCCAGCATTTT	CASSQTRGLGQPQHF
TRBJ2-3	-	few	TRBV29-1	TGCAGCGTTGCTAGCAGACACACAGATACGCAGTATTTT	CSVASRHTDTQYF
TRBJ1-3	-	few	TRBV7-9	TGTGCCAGCAGCTTAGCGGGAAGTGGAAACACCATATATTTT	CASSLAGSGNTIYF
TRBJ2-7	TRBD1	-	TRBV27	TGTGCCAGCAGCGGGGACAGGGGCTACGAGCAGTACTTC	CASSGDRGYEQYF
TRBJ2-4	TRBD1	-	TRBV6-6	TGTGCCAGCAGTTACTCTACAGGGGGTCAAGCCAAAAACATTCAGTACTTC	CASSYSTGGQAKNIQYF
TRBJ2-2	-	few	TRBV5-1	TGCGCCAGCAGCTTGGATGGCGGCAGGGCAACCGGGGAGCTGTTTTTT	CASSLDGGRATGELFF
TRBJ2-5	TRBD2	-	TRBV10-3	TGTGCCATCGGGGCCGGGACTAGGGAAGAGACCCAGTACTTC	CAIGAGTREETQYF
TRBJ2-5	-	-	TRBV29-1	TGCAGCGTTCCCGCCTTTACTTGGACAGCGAACGAGACCCAGTACTTC	CSVPAFTWTANETQYF
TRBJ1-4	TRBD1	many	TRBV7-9	TGTGCCAGCAGCCCCTGGACAGGGCGGAGGGAAAAACTGTTTTTT	CASSPWTGRREKLFF
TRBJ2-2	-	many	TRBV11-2	TGTGCCAGCAGCTTAGGATCCGGGGAGCTGTTTTTT	CASSLGSGELFF
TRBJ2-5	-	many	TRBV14	TGTGCCAGCAGCCGCCTCAAGAGAGAGACCCAGTACTTC	CASSRLKRETQYF